One TCR beta chain is described in this entry. Its specificity is unknown. These data are taken from a study of shared clonotypes between healthy human individuals. Study-level points and caveats: Four donors held around 5% of naive CD4 clonotypes in common.

Profiled with immunoSEQ multiplex PCR; TCRdb holds only in-frame clones, not every one. The top ten clones hold about 0.13% of a sample with some 2 million clones, 85% to 95% of them seen once. This sequence was found in a man between 18 and 35 years old in good health. Material for sequencing was naive CD4+ T cells sorted from blood. Stated subset: CD45RA+ positively selected.

The CDR3 is CASSPPGTMLMLVEQFF. The CDR3 DNA sequence: TGTGCCAGCTCACCACCCGGGACGATGCTTATGTTGGTGGAGCAGTTCTTC. The chain couples TRBV18 to TRBJ2-1, with D perhaps matching TRBD1 or TRBD2 (5 bases each). CDR3 size: 17 residues. V lost 0 bases to trimming and J lost 10 bases, with 22 bases between them. CDR1 is KGHSH and CDR2 is LQKENI in the germline V gene.